These T cell receptor beta chains were read from a single sample in a study of CD8+CD57+ T cells in acquired aplastic anemia. TCRdb ran MiXCR on the reads and lists one entry per CDR3 protein. The table shows 210,000 or so distinct CDR3 sequences, with roughly 50% occurring only once. Input material: sorted CD4+, CD8+, or CD8+CD57+ T cells (not recorded which) from PBMCs. These receptors originate from a human donor with aplastic anemia. Both conserved end residues are part of each CDR3. The D gene is left open where the match is weak. Some rows mark clone size as missing; the rest say once, few, many or name a class of expanded clone.

V gene	D gene	J gene	clone size	CDR3 DNA	CDR3 protein
TRBV6-5	-	TRBJ2-7	many	TGTGCCAGCACCCTCACCCCGGGCTCGATTGGCGAGCAGTACTTC	CASTLTPGSIGEQYF
TRBV2	TRBD1	TRBJ2-7	-	TGTGCCGCCTCCAACCCGGGACAGTTCGACGAGCAGTACTTC	CAASNPGQFDEQYF
TRBV5-1	TRBD2	TRBJ2-5	few	TGCGCCAGCAGCTTTGTAGCGGGGGGGCTCTACAATGAGCAGTACTTC	CASSFVAGGLYNEQYF
TRBV7-3	-	TRBJ1-1	many	TGTGCCAGCAGCGCAGACCCGAACACTGAAGCTTTCTTT	CASSADPNTEAFF
TRBV20-1	-	TRBJ1-5	many	TGCAGTGCTAGAACGGGTTATAGCAATCAGCCCCAGCATTTT	CSARTGYSNQPQHF
TRBV2	-	TRBJ2-3	-	TGTGCCAGCAGTGAACGGGGGGCAGGCACAGATACGCAGTATTTT	CASSERGAGTDTQYF
TRBV19	-	TRBJ1-4	many	TGTGCCAGTAGGAGGGCAACTAATGAAAAACTGTTTTTT	CASRRATNEKLFF
TRBV2	-	TRBJ1-2	many	TGTGCCAGCAGTGAAGCGCAAAACAGGGCTAGTGGCTACACCTTC	CASSEAQNRASGYTF
TRBV7-8	TRBD1	TRBJ1-1	once	TGTGCCAGCAGCTTACCAAGACAGGGGCCCGTGGCTTTCTTT	CASSLPRQGPVAFF
TRBV5-1	TRBD2	TRBJ2-3	many	TGCGCCAGCAGAATACCTAGCGGGGGTGCAGATACGCAGTATTTT	CASRIPSGGADTQYF
TRBV2	TRBD2	TRBJ2-5	-	TGTGCCAGCAGTGAAGGGAGTCGCGGGGGGGAGACCCAGTACTTC	CASSEGSRGGETQYF
TRBV7-3	TRBD2	TRBJ2-1	-	TGTGCCAGCAGCGCGACTAGCGGGCCAAGGCAGTTCTTC	CASSATSGPRQFF
TRBV5-1	TRBD1	TRBJ2-5	-	TGCGCCAGCAGTCGAGGGACAGGAGTCGGAGAGACCCAGTACTTC	CASSRGTGVGETQYF
TRBV5-5	-	TRBJ2-2	-	TGCGCCAGCACCGAGAACACCGGGGAGCTGTTTTTT	CASTENTGELFF
TRBV2	TRBD1	TRBJ2-5	-	TGTGCCAGCGATAGATACAGGGGGGAGACCCAGTACTTC	CASDRYRGETQYF
TRBV7-3	-	TRBJ2-7	-	TGTGCCAGCAGCTCTGCGGCGGGGCCTTCCTACGAGCAGTACTTC	CASSSAAGPSYEQYF
TRBV9	-	TRBJ1-6	few	TGTGCCAGCAGCGGCACAGGATGGGCCGAGACACCCCTCCACTTT	CASSGTGWAETPLHF
TRBV2	-	TRBJ2-1	once	TGTGCCAGCAGTCCCCTACCGTACAATGAGCAGTTCTTC	CASSPLPYNEQFF
TRBV12-3/TRBV12-4	-	TRBJ2-6	many	TGTGCCAGCAGATGGCCTGTTCGGGGCAGCTCTGGGGCCAACGTCCTGACTTTC	CASRWPVRGSSGANVLTF
TRBV11-3	-	TRBJ2-1	many	TGTGCCAGCAGCTTAGATGAGGTCGGGGAGCAGTTCTTC	CASSLDEVGEQFF
TRBV19	-	TRBJ1-1	-	TGTGCCAGCACCCTTTTGGGAGGATTGAACACTGAAGCTTTCTTT	CASTLLGGLNTEAFF
TRBV12-5	-	TRBJ1-4	many	TGTGCTAGTGGCCCCACTAATGAAAAACTGTTTTTT	CASGPTNEKLFF
TRBV6-6	-	TRBJ1-1	-	TGTGCCAGCAGTTACCCCCGTAAGGGAATCACTGAAGCTTTCTTT	CASSYPRKGITEAFF
TRBV3-1	-	TRBJ2-4	-	TGTGCCAGCAGCCGGGGGCTGACCAAAAACATTCAGTACTTC	CASSRGLTKNIQYF
TRBV10-3	-	TRBJ1-1	-	TGTGCCATCAATGTGGACAAGAACACTGAAGCTTTCTTT	CAINVDKNTEAFF
TRBV20-1	-	TRBJ2-7	-	TGCAGTGCTAGGGAACAGAGTCAGGGAGAGCAGTACTTC	CSAREQSQGEQYF
TRBV29-1	TRBD1	TRBJ1-2	-	TGCAGCGTATTAGGGACAGGGGCGTCCTACACCTTC	CSVLGTGASYTF
TRBV20-1	-	TRBJ1-1	many	TGCAGTGCTAGATTTGGGGAAAAAGCTTTCTTT	CSARFGEKAFF
TRBV19	TRBD1	TRBJ1-5	-	TGTGCCAGTAGTACAGACAGGGCCCAGCATTTT	CASSTDRAQHF